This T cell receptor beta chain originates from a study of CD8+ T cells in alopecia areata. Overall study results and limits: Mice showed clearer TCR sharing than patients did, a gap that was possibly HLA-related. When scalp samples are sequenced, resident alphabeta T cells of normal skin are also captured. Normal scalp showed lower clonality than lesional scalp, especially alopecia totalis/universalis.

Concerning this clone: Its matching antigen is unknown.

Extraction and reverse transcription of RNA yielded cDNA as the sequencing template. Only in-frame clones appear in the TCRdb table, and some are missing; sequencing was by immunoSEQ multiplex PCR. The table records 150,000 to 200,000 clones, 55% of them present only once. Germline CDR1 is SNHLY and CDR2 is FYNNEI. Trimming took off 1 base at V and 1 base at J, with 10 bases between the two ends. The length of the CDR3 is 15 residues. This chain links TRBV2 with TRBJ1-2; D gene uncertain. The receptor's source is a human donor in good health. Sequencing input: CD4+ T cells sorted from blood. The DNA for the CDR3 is TGTGCCAGCAGTGAAGAGGGTACCCTTAACTATGGCTACACCTTC. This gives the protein CASSEEGTLNYGYTF.